This passage covers 2 T cell receptor beta chains from one sample sequenced in a study of control samples from healthy donors and cancer patients. Repertoires were generated with immunoSEQ multiplex PCR, while TCRdb's copy carries only in-frame clones and drops some. Among some 140,000 clones listed, around 85% were seen once. The sample comprised blood. These receptor sequences come from a woman aged 25 to 39 in good health.

V is TRBV2 and J is TRBJ1-1; D is perhaps TRBD1 (6 bases). The V gene lost 7 bases and the J gene lost 12 bases, with 18 bases spanning the gap. Germline CDR1 reads SNHLY; CDR2 reads FYNNEI. The CDR3 spans 12 residues. DNA for the CDR3: TGTGCCAGCAATTTCCGGACAGAACGCACTTTCTTT. Translated: CASNFRTERTFF.

V usage is TRBV6-4 and J usage is TRBJ2-1; D is ambiguous. Germline CDR1 and CDR2: MRHNA and SNTAGT. This CDR3 contains 14 residues. Between the trimmed V and J ends, which lost 0 bases and 8 bases, there was a span of 11 bases. The CDR3 protein is CASSDSGPPDEQFF. The CDR3 DNA reads as TGTGCCAGCAGTGACTCTGGGCCTCCGGATGAGCAGTTCTTC.